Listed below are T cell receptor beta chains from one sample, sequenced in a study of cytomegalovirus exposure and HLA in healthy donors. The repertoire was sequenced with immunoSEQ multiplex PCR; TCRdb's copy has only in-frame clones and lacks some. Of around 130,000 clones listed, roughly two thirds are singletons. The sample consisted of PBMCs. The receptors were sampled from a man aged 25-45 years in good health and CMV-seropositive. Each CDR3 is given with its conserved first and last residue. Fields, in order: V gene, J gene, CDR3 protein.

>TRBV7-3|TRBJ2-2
CASSPRGGAPSGELFF
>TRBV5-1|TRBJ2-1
CASSLALAANEQFF
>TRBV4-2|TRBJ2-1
CASSQAADPGQQFF
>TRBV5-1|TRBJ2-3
CASSLLAGGPDTQYF
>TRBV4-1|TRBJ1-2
CASSSHSYGYTF
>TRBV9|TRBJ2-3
CASSASNYRTSGLNTDTQYF
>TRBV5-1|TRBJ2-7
CASSRAGVINEQYF
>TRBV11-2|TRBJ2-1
CASSLRSQGANEQFF
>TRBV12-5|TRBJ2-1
CASGLGLAGPYNEQFF
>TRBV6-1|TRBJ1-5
CASSGGTANQPQHF
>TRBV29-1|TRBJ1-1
CSASQGATEAFF
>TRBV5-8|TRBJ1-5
CASSPTVSAGNQPQHF
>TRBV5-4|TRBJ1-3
CASSLGRGENTIYF
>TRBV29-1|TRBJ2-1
CSVDSGSYNEQFF
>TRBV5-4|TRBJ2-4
CASSLVAGSKNIQYF
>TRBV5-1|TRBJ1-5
CASSLDRAFNQPQHF
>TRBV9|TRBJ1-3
CASSPQGTGNTIYF
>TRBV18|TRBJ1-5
CASSPPSGAGNQPQHF
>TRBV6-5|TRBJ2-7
CASKSTSASYEQYF
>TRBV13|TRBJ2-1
CASSSITTSGRASSYNEQFF
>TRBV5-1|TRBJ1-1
CASRMLPQTGLNTEAFF
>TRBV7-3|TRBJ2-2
CASSAERGGGELFF
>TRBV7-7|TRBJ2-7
CASSLGESYEQYF
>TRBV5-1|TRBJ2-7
CASSLAGASGRWYF
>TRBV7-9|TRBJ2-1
CASSLMDAGFGEQFF
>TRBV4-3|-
CASSQEWTAYEQYF
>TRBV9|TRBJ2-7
CASSVAQGNYEQYF
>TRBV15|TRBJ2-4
CATSREIAGGQYF
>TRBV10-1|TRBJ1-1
CASSEAGARATEAFF
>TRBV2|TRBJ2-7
CASSERASSSYEQYF
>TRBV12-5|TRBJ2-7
CASGSPPPAGSSYEQYF
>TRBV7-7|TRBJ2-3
CASSLGTGGPDTQYF
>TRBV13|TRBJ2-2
CASSPGLAGVVGELFF
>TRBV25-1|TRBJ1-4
CASSEPGQGNEKLFF
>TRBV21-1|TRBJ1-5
CASSKAGICQPQHF
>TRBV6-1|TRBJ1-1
CASSEVWSGDTEAFF
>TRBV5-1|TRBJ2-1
CASRNPGLITDEQFF
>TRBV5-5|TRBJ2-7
CASSLAPTSGGYYEQYF
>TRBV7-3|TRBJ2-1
CASSLAAAPGYNEQFF
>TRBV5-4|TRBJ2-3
CASSRDFVVTDTQYF
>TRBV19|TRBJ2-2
CASDRGLNTGELFF
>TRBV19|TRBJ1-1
CASSAQTGGPPMNTEAFF
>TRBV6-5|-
CASSYSQGDYEQYF
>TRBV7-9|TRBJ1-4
CASSSNVNGNEKLFF
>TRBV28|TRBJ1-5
CASSFGGNGQPQHF
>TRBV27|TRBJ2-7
CASSFQGWGGEQYF
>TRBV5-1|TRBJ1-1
CASSARTGGIEAFF
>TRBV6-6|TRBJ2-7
CASSRQTYEQYF
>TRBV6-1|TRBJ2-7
CASSWDRISYEQYF
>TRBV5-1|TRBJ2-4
CASSIGTGEVQYF
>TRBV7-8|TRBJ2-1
CASSPRTSGSSYNEQFF
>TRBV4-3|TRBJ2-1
CASSQEAVGTGSEQFF
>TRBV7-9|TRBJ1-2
CASSPDAGGAYGYTF